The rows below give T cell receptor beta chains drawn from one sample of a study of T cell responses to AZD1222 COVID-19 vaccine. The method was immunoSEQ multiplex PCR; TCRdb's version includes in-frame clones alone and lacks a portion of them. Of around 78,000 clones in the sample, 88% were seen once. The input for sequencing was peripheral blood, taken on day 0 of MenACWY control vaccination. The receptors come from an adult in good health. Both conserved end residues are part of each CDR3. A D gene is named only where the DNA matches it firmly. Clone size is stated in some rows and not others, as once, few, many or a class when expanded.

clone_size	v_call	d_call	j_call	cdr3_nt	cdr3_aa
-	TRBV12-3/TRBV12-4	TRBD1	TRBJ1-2	TGTGCCAGCAGACCCGGGACAGTGGCCCCCACCTTC	CASRPGTVAPTF
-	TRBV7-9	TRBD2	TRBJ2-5	TGTGCCAGCAGCAGGATTAGCGGGGGGGCGATTACCCAGTACTTC	CASSRISGGAITQYF
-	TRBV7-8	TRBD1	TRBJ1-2	TGTGCCAGCAGCCAGCGACCCCCGGGACAGGGGGTTTTTGGTGGCTACACCTTC	CASSQRPPGQGVFGGYTF
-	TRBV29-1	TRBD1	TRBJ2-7	TGCAGCGTGGAAACTGGGGACAGCTCCTACGAGCAGTACTTC	CSVETGDSSYEQYF
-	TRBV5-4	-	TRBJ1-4	TGTGCCAGCAGCCCTGGCCGGGGTGGGACGGGTGAAAAACTGTTTTTT	CASSPGRGGTGEKLFF
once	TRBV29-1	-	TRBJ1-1	TGCAGCGTTGAAGTAGCGGGGGGAAAAGCTTTCTTT	CSVEVAGGKAFF
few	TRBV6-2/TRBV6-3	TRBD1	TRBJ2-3	TGTGCCAGCAGTTACCCGGACAGGGACACAGATACGCAGTATTTT	CASSYPDRDTDTQYF
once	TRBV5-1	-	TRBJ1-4	TGCGCCAGCTCACAGGATAATAATGAAAAACTGTTTTTT	CASSQDNNEKLFF
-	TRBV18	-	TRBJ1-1	TGTGCCAGCTCACCAGCGATGAACACTGAAGCTTTCTTT	CASSPAMNTEAFF
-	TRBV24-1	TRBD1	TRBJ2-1	TGTGCCATCGGGTATGGGACAGGGACACTCAATGAGCAGTTCTTC	CAIGYGTGTLNEQFF
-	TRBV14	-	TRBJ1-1	TGTGCCAGCAGCCAAGTGGGGGCGAGAACTGAAGCTTTCTTT	CASSQVGARTEAFF
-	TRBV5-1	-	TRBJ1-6	TGCGCCAGCAGCTTGGGGAGTGATAATTCACCCCTCCACTTT	CASSLGSDNSPLHF
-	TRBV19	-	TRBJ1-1	TGTGCCAGTAGTACTTACAGGGCGGGGAACACTGAAGCTTTCTTT	CASSTYRAGNTEAFF
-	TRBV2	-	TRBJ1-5	TGTGCCAGCGGGACACTGATCAGCCCCCAGCATTTT	CASGTLISPQHF
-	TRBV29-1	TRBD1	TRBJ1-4	TGCAGCGTACAGGGGGGGAATGAAAAACTGTTTTTT	CSVQGGNEKLFF
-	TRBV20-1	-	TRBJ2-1	TGCAGTGCTAGGGGAGGAAATGAGCAGTTCTTC	CSARGGNEQFF
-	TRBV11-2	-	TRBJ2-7	TGTGCCAGCAGCTTAGATCCTACTGGGATGGGATACGAGCAGTACTTC	CASSLDPTGMGYEQYF
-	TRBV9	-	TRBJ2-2	TGTGCCAGCAGCGTAGCTACGGGGGCATCGGAAGGGGAGCTGTTTTTT	CASSVATGASEGELFF
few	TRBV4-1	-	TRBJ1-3	TGCGCCAGCAGCCAAGATCGGGGAGGCCAAGGAAACACCATATATTTT	CASSQDRGGQGNTIYF
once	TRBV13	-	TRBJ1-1	TGTGCCAGCAGCTTAGGGACAAACACTGAAGCTTTCTTT	CASSLGTNTEAFF
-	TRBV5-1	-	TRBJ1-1	TGCGCCAGCAGCTTGCAGGCCGTGAACACTGAAGCTTTCTTT	CASSLQAVNTEAFF
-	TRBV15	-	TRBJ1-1	TGTGCCACCAGCAGAGATCGCAGGCCCACTGAAGCTTTCTTT	CATSRDRRPTEAFF
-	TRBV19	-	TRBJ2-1	TGTGCCAGTCTCCGGGACGGTTACAATGAACAGTTCTTC	CASLRDGYNEQFF
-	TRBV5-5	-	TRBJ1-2	TGTGCCAGCAGCTTGGATGGGGGCTATGGCTACACCTTC	CASSLDGGYGYTF
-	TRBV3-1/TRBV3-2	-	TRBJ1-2	TGTGCCAGCAGCCAAGAACAAGGGAATGGCTACACCTTC	CASSQEQGNGYTF
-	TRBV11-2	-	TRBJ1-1	TGTGCCAGCAGCCCGCGGAACACTGAAGCTTTCTTT	CASSPRNTEAFF
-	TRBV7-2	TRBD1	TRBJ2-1	TGTGCCAGCAGCTTACGGGACAGGGGGTGGAATGAGCAGTTCTTC	CASSLRDRGWNEQFF
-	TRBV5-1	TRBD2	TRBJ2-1	TGCGCCAGCAGCTTGACTAGCGGGGGGCACTCCTACAATGAGCAGTTCTTC	CASSLTSGGHSYNEQFF
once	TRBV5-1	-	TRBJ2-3	TGCGCCAGCAGCTTGGGGAGGGGGGAGCGCACAGATACGCAGTATTTT	CASSLGRGERTDTQYF
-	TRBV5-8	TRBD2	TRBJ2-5	TGTGCCAGCAGCCCACGGACTAGCTCCCCCGGAGAGACCCAGTACTTC	CASSPRTSSPGETQYF
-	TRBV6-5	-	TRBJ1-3	TGTGCCAGCAGTTACTCTTCGGCAAGAGGCACCATATATTTT	CASSYSSARGTIYF
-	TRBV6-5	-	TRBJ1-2	TGTGCCAGCATGTCTCCTAACTATGGCTACACCTTC	CASMSPNYGYTF
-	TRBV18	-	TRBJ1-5	TGTGCCAGCTCACCACCAGGGTGGAGCAATCAGCCCCAGCATTTT	CASSPPGWSNQPQHF
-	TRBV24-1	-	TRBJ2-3	TGTGCCACCAGGAACCGGGACTCGGGCACAGATACGCAGTATTTT	CATRNRDSGTDTQYF
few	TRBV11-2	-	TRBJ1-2	TGTGCCAGCAGCTTAGATAAAGGGAACTATGGCTACACCTTC	CASSLDKGNYGYTF
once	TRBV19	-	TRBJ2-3	TGTGCCAGTAGTATCTACGGAGCGGAACTGGATACGCAGTATTTT	CASSIYGAELDTQYF
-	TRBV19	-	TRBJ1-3	TGTGCCAGTAGTATAAATGTCTGGGACCGGTCAGGAAACACCATATATTTT	CASSINVWDRSGNTIYF
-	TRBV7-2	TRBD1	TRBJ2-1	TGTGCCAGCAGCTTACAGGGGGCCACCTACAATGAGCAGTTCTTC	CASSLQGATYNEQFF
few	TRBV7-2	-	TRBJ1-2	TGTGCCAGCAGCTCTTCGGGGGGCACCTATGGCTACACCTTC	CASSSSGGTYGYTF
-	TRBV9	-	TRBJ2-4	TGTGCCAGCAGCGTAGAAAGAAACATTCAGTACTTC	CASSVERNIQYF
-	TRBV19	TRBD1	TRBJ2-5	TGTGCCAGCGCTTCACAGGGGGGCCAAGAGACCCAGTACTTC	CASASQGGQETQYF
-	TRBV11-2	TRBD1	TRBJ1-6	TGTGCCAGCAGCCTAGAGACAGGGGGGAATTCACCCCTCCACTTT	CASSLETGGNSPLHF
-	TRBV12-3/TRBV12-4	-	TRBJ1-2	TGTGCCAGCGGACCCCAGGGAAGGTATGGCTACACCTTC	CASGPQGRYGYTF
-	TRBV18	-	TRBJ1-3	TGTGCCAGCTCGGCCATGGCTACGCTCTCTGGAAACACCATATATTTT	CASSAMATLSGNTIYF
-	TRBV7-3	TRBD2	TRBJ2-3	TGTGCCAGCAGCTCCGCGGGGGAGGGGACGCAGTATTTT	CASSSAGEGTQYF
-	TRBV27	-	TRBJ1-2	TGTGCCAGCAGTCTTGAAGGGACCTATGGCTACACCTTC	CASSLEGTYGYTF
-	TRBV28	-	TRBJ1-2	TGTGCCAGCAGTTCGGGACACTATGGCTACACCTTC	CASSSGHYGYTF
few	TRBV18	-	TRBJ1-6	TGTGCCAGCTCACCGGGGTTCGGAGATTCACCCCTCCACTTT	CASSPGFGDSPLHF
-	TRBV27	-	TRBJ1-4	TGTGCCAGCAGAGGACAGTCAACTAATGAAAAACTGTTTTTT	CASRGQSTNEKLFF
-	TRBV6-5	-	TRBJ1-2	TGTGCCAGCACCCCACAGGGCTATGGCTACACCTTC	CASTPQGYGYTF
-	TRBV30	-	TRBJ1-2	TGTGCCTGGAGTGTACTACAGGACTATGGCTACACCTTC	CAWSVLQDYGYTF
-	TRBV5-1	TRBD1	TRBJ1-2	TGCGCCAGCAGCTTATACGGGACAGCGACTCTGGGCTACACCTTC	CASSLYGTATLGYTF
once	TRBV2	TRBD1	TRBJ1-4	TGTGCCAGCAGAGCGACAGGGAGTCCTAATGAAAAACTGTTTTTT	CASRATGSPNEKLFF
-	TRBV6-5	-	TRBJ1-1	TGTGCCAGCAGTTACGGACGGTCGGGGGACACTGAAGCTTTCTTT	CASSYGRSGDTEAFF
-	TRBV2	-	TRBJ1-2	TGTGCCAGTCGGGCCCAACGAAACTATGGCTACACCTTC	CASRAQRNYGYTF
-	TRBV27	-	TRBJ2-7	TGTGCCAGCAGTTTTGGACAGATCTACGAGCAGTACTTC	CASSFGQIYEQYF
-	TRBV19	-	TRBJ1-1	TGTGCCAGTAGTATAGGCGCAGGGGCGGGCACTGAAGCTTTCTTT	CASSIGAGAGTEAFF
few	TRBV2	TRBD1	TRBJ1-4	TGTGCCAGCAGTCCCTGGGACAGACCGAATGAAAAACTGTTTTTT	CASSPWDRPNEKLFF
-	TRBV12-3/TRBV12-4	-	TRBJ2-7	TGTGCCAGCAGTATTAGCCTTGGCTACGAGCAGTACTTC	CASSISLGYEQYF